A single sample is the source of the 21 T cell receptor beta chains below, sequenced in a study of cytomegalovirus exposure and HLA in healthy donors. A multiplex PCR was run with 60 Vbeta primers and 13 Jbeta primers. The table came from immunoSEQ multiplex PCR; TCRdb's copy has only in-frame clones and leaves some out. The sample has 95,000 to 150,000 clones; roughly 71% are singletons. The sample was PBMCs. All receptors come from a woman aged 50 to 60 in good health and CMV-seropositive.

The CDR3 coding sequence is TGCGCCAGCAGCTTGGAGGGGACAGGGTTCGAGGCCCAGCATTTT. This encodes CASSLEGTGFEAQHF. V usage is TRBV5-1 and J usage is TRBJ1-5; 9 positions match TRBD1. The junction had 9 bases not matched to a gene; V was cut back by 0 bases and J by 11 bases. CDR3 length: 15 amino acids. Germline-derived CDR1 and CDR2 are SGHRS and YFSETQ.

V is TRBV14 and J is TRBJ2-7; 8 bases line up with TRBD1. Germline V gives CDR1 SGHDN, CDR2 FVKESK. This CDR3 is 13 amino acids long. V was pared by 5 bases and J by 7 bases, with 7 bases of the junction left unmatched. The CDR3, as DNA: TGTGCCAGCAGCTTCTGGACAGGGCGGGAGCAGTACTTC. Its translation: CASSFWTGREQYF.

CDR3 region: CASSLLASSGNTIYF. Here the CDR3 DNA reads TGCGCCAGCAGCTTGTTGGCTAGCTCTGGAAACACCATATATTTT. This chain joins TRBV5-1 and TRBJ1-3; unclear D gene. V was clipped by 1 base and J by 0 bases, with 8 bases between them. Germline CDR1 SGHRS, CDR2 YFSETQ. CDR3 length: 15 amino acids.

The chain joins TRBV6-1 to TRBJ2-5; possible D gene TRBD2, 5 bases. Germline CDR1 and CDR2: MNHNS and SASEGT. Deletions cut 11 bases from V and 2 bases from J, with 15 bases between. The CDR3 is made up of 13 amino acids. The CDR3 coding sequence is TGTGCCGGAGGACCGATCCTGCAAGAGACCCAGTACTTC. Translation: CAGGPILQETQYF.

The rearrangement joins TRBV5-4 to TRBJ2-5, with a possible D match to TRBD2 (6 bases). Germline V gene lookup returns CDR1 SGHNT and CDR2 YYREEE (reference sequence). The ends were cut back, 0 bases at V and 5 bases at J, with 14 bases in the middle. This CDR3 is built from 15 residues. This CDR3 is CASSLGPRREETQYF. CDR3 sequence (DNA): TGTGCCAGCAGCTTGGGGCCGCGGAGGGAGGAGACCCAGTACTTC. Supplemented by reference TRBV5-4 and TRBJ2-5, the full variable domain reads ETGVTQSPTHLIKTRGQQVTLRCSSQSGHNTVSWYQQALGQGPQFIFQYYREEENGRGNFPPRFSGLQFPNYSSELNVNALELDDSALYLCASSLGPRREETQYFGPGTRLLVL.

The V gene is TRBV19, the J gene TRBJ1-1; 7 nucleotides agree with TRBD1. With V trimmed by 5 bases and J by 1 base, 10 bases remained unmatched. CDR3 length equals 16 residues. CDR1 and CDR2 (germline): LNHDA, SQIVND (reference sequence). The CDR3, as DNA: TGTGCCAGTAGTTCAAGGGGGCAAGCTCCGAACACTGAAGCTTTCTTT. It encodes CASSSRGQAPNTEAFF.

In nucleotides, the CDR3 is TGTGCCAGCAGCGCAGCCACAGGGGGTGGCTACACCTTC. Its translation is CASSAATGGGYTF. V usage is TRBV9 and J usage is TRBJ1-2; 8 bases are a match to TRBD1. This CDR3 region has 13 residues. CDR1 is SGDLS and CDR2 is YYNGEE in the germline V gene. Germline trimming cut 3 bases from V and 7 bases from J; bases unmatched to any gene: 5. Full variable domain (outside the CDR3, taken from reference TRBV9 and TRBJ1-2): DSGVTQTPKHLITATGQRVTLRCSPRSGDLSVYWYQQSLDQGLQFLIQYYNGEERAKGNILERFSAQQFPDLHSELNLSSLELGDSALYFCASSAATGGGYTFGSGTRLTVV.

V is TRBV15 and J is TRBJ2-5; a weak D match, TRBD1 (5 bases). The CDR3 spans 19 residues. CDR1 and CDR2 from the germline V gene are LNHNV and YYDKDF (reference sequence). Trimming removed 2 bases from V and 5 bases from J, with 27 bases in between. CDR3 residues: CATSRRPKTALRAAETQYF. In DNA, the CDR3 is TGTGCCACCAGCAGACGTCCGAAGACAGCTCTCAGGGCGGCCGAGACCCAGTACTTC.

This chain joins TRBV5-6 and TRBJ2-5, with D possibly being TRBD1 (6 bases). Germline V gene sequence: CDR1 SGHDT, CDR2 YYEEEE. This CDR3 contains 16 residues. Trimming removed 1 base at V and 4 bases at J, with 17 bases between. DNA of the CDR3: TGTGCCAGCAGCTTGCTACAGGGAATAGGGGGAGAGACCCAGTACTTC. Its protein product is CASSLLQGIGGETQYF. Based on the CDR3 plus reference TRBV5-6 and TRBJ2-5, the full variable domain is DAGVTQSPTHLIKTRGQQVTLRCSPKSGHDTVSWYQQALGQGPQFIFQYYEEEERQRGNFPDRFSGHQFPNYSSELNVNALLLGDSALYLCASSLLQGIGGETQYFGPGTRLLVL.

This chain connects TRBV6-5 to TRBJ1-6, with 7 positions matching TRBD1. V lost 7 bases, J lost 5 bases, and 5 bases stayed unmatched. The CDR3 length is 14 residues. CDR1 is MNHEY, CDR2 SVGAGI, per germline. DNA for the CDR3: TGTGCCAGCACTCAGACAGGGCATAATTCACCCCTCCACTTT. Protein: CASTQTGHNSPLHF.

The chain has TRBV27 and TRBJ1-4; D is unresolved. V lost 3 bases and J 0 bases, leaving 8 bases between the germline ends. CDR3 length: 15 amino acids. The germline V gene has CDR1 MNHEY and CDR2 SMNVEV (reference sequence). The CDR3 DNA reads TGTGCCAGCAGTTTGTCCGGGACAACTAATGAAAAACTGTTTTTT. It specifies CASSLSGTTNEKLFF.

The rearrangement links TRBV9 to TRBJ2-3; D uncertain. V dropped 3 bases and J dropped 2 bases, with 16 bases sitting between them. In germline, CDR1 is SGDLS, CDR2 YYNGEE. The CDR3 length is 16 residues. CDR3 region: CASSGSVALNTDTQYF. The CDR3 DNA follows: TGTGCCAGCAGCGGAAGCGTAGCCCTTAACACAGATACGCAGTATTTT. Based on the CDR3 plus reference TRBV9 and TRBJ2-3, the full variable domain is DSGVTQTPKHLITATGQRVTLRCSPRSGDLSVYWYQQSLDQGLQFLIQYYNGEERAKGNILERFSAQQFPDLHSELNLSSLELGDSALYFCASSGSVALNTDTQYFGPGTRLTVL.

This clone has only a few counts. The V gene is TRBV6-1, the J gene TRBJ1-3, with D perhaps TRBD1 (6 bases). Trimming stripped 6 bases from V and 4 bases from J, with 16 bases between. CDR3 length equals 15 residues. Germline-derived CDR1 and CDR2 are MNHNS and SASEGT. CDR3 nucleotides: TGTGCCAGCAGCCTCGGGGGGGCAGGGGGAAACACCATATATTTT. As protein: CASSLGGAGGNTIYF.

The genes are TRBV6-5 and TRBJ1-1; D gene unclear. The CDR3 length is 15 residues. Trimming took 6 bases from V and 2 from J, leaving 16 bases between them. The germline CDR1 and CDR2 sequences are MNHEY and SVGAGI. In DNA, the CDR3 is TGTGCCAGCAGCCGCCCGTCGGGGAGAAACACTGAAGCTTTCTTT. This encodes CASSRPSGRNTEAFF.

The V and J genes are TRBV28 and TRBJ1-5, with a possible D match to TRBD1 (6 bases). Trimming left V 4 bases short and J 2 bases short, with 15 bases between. The CDR3 is 16 amino acids. Per germline, CDR1 MDHEN and CDR2 SYDVKM. Written as DNA, the CDR3 is TGTGCCAGCAGTTACGGGTACAGGGTTGGCAATCAGCCCCAGCATTTT. Its translation is CASSYGYRVGNQPQHF.

The V and J genes are TRBV28 and TRBJ1-2; no definite D call. The CDR3 is 13 residues long. The V end was cut by 5 bases, the J end by 1 base, with 8 bases between. Germline V lookup: CDR1 MDHEN, CDR2 SYDVKM. The CDR3 DNA is TGTGCCAGCAGTGACAACATTAACTATGGCTACACCTTC. This encodes CASSDNINYGYTF.

The CDR3 loop reads CASSLRTGGSYEQYF. The CDR3 region has the DNA TGTGCCAGCAGCTTGAGAACAGGGGGCTCCTACGAGCAGTACTTC. The V gene is TRBV5-4, the J gene TRBJ2-7, with 8 bases matching TRBD1. The CDR3 covers 15 residues. Losses at the gene ends were 1 base for V and 0 bases for J; bases not matched to a gene: 3. Germline V gene lookup returns CDR1 SGHNT and CDR2 YYREEE (reference sequence).

J is TRBJ1-3 and V is TRBV7-2; TRBD1 is a possible D gene (6 bases). This CDR3 has 16 amino acids. V lost 4 bases and J lost 0, with 13 bases in between. Germline V gene lookup returns CDR1 SGHTA and CDR2 FQGNSA. DNA of the CDR3: TGTGCCAGCAGCTCTACAGGGCTGGGCTCTGGAAACACCATATATTTT. Encoded protein: CASSSTGLGSGNTIYF.

This rearrangement joins TRBV5-6 to TRBJ1-4, with D tentatively TRBD1 (5 bases). V lost 4 bases to trimming and J lost 9 bases, with 19 bases between them. The CDR3 sequence is 15 residues long. CDR1 is SGHDT and CDR2 is YYEEEE in the germline V gene. As DNA, the CDR3 is TGTGCCAGCAGCCCGAGCCCAGGGATTGGGCAAAAACTGTTTTTT. Protein product: CASSPSPGIGQKLFF.

This chain links TRBV2 with TRBJ1-2, with 8 nucleotides matching TRBD1. The CDR3 sequence is 14 residues long. Per germline, CDR1 SNHLY and CDR2 FYNNEI. V shed 7 bases, J shed 4 bases, and the junction held 8 bases outside the gene matches. The CDR3 DNA reads TGTGCCAGCACGGCGGACAGGGCTTCCTATGGCTACACCTTC. Encoded protein: CASTADRASYGYTF.

The chain recombines TRBV5-1 with TRBJ1-2; D might be TRBD1 (5 bases). V was clipped by 0 bases and J by 0 bases, with 12 bases between them. The CDR3 has 16 residues. Germline assignment: CDR1 SGHRS and CDR2 YFSETQ. The CDR3 nucleotides are TGCGCCAGCAGCTTGGGGGGGGTCCCGACTAACTATGGCTACACCTTC. It yields the protein CASSLGGVPTNYGYTF.